The sample holds many counts of the clone carrying this TCR beta chain. The data originate from a study of CD8 T cells in ankylosing spondylitis. TCRdb fed the 5' RACE reads into MiXCR, producing one record per CDR3 protein. The table includes 36,000 or so distinct CDR3 sequences, 11% detected once. This CDR3 has 16 amino acids. Germline V gene lookup returns CDR1 SGHTA and CDR2 FQGNSA. V was shortened by 5 bases and J by 5 bases, with 19 bases between the two germline ends. The rearrangement uses TRBV7-2 and TRBJ2-1, with a possible D match to TRBD2 (6 bases). The sequenced material came from synovial fluid, either unsorted or a sorted T cell fraction (not recorded which). The TCR sequence derives from a male donor with ankylosing spondylitis. CDR3 in amino acids: CASSLNGRGLNNEQFF. DNA of the CDR3: TGTGCCAGCAGCCTGAACGGGAGAGGGTTAAACAATGAGCAGTTCTTC.